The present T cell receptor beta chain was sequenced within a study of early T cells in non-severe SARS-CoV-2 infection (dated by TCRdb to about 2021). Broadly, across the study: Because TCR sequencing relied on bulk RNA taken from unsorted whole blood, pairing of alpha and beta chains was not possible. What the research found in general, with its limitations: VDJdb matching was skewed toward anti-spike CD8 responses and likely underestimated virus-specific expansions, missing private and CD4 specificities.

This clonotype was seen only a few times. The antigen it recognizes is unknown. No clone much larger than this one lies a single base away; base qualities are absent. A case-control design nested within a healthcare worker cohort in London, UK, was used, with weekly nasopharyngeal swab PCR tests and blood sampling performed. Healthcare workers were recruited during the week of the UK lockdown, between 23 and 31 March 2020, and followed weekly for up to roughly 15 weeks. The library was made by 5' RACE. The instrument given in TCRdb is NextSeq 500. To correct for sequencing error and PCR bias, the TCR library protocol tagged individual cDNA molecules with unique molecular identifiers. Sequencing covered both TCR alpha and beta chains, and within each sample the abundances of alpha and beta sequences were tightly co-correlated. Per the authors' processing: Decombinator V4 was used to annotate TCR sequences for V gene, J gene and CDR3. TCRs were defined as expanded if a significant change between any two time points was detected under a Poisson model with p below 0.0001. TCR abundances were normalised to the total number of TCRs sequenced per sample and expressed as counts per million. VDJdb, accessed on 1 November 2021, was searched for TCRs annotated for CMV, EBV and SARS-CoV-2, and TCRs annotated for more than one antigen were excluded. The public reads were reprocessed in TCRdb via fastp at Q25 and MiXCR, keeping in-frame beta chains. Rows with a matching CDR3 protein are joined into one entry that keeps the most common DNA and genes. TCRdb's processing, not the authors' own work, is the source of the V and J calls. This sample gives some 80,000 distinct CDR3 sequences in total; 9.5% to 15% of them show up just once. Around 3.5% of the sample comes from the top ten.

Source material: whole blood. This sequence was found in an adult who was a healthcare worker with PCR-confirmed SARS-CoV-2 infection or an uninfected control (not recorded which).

The DNA sequence is given as TGTGCCAGCAGCGTAGCTCCCCTAGCGGGAGGGCCATGGGGGGAGCTGTTTTTT. Translation gives CASSVAPLAGGPWGELFF. The V and J segments used are TRBV9 and TRBJ2-2; TRBD2 lines up with 12 middle nucleotides. The germline V end is reduced by 0 bases and the J end by 8 bases; junction bases left unmatched: 11. The germline V gene yields SGDLS for CDR1 and YYNGEE for CDR2. Spanning cysteine to phenylalanine, the CDR3 consists of 18 amino acids. Here the CDR3 DNA is all that survives: 54 bases in frame from base 1.